One TCR beta chain is described in this entry. This entry comes from a study of patients and donors after allogeneic stem cell transplantation. V lost 3 bases to trimming and J lost 5 bases; unmatched junction nucleotides: 3. Germline assignment: CDR1 SGHKS and CDR2 YYEKEE (reference sequence). The CDR3 consists of 14 residues. TCRdb used MiXCR to reprocess the RT-PCR reads, holding one entry per CDR3 protein. The data hold about 200,000 distinct CDR3 sequences, with around two fifths observed a single time. V usage is TRBV5-5 and J usage is TRBJ2-1, with 9 bases matching TRBD2. Material: blood, either unsorted or a sorted T cell fraction (not recorded which). This clonotype was obtained from a human donor who was either an allogeneic HSCT recipient or a stem cell or donor lymphocyte infusion donor (not recorded which). It is not recorded whose cells these are; they may come from a transplant donor. In nucleotides, the CDR3 is TGTGCCAGCAGCTCCGGGACTAGCCACAATGAGCAGTTCTTC. As protein: CASSSGTSHNEQFF.